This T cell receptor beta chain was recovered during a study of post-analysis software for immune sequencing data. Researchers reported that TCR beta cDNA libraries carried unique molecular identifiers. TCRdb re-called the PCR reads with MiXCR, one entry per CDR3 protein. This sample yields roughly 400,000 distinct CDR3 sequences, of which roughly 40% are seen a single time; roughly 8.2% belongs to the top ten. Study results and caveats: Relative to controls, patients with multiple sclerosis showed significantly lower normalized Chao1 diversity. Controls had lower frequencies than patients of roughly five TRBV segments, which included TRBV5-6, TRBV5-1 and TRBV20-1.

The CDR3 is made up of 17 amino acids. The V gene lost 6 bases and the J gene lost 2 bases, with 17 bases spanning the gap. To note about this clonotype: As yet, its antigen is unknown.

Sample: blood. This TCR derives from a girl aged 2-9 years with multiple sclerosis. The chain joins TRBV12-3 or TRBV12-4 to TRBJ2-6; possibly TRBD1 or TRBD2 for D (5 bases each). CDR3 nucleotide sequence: TGTGCCAGCAGCTGGGAGCCAGGGTCGGCTGGGGCCAACGTCCTGACTTTC. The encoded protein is CASSWEPGSAGANVLTF.